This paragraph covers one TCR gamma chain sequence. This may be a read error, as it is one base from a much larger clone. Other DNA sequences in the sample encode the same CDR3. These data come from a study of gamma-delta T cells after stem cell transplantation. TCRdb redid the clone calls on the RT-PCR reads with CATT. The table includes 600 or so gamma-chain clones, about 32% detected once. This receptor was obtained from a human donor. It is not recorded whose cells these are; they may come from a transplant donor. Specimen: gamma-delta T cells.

CDR3 DNA: TGTGCCACCTGTTTTAACTATAAGAAACTCTTC. Residues: CATCFNYKKLF. The V gene is given as TRGV3, and no J gene call is available. Germline V CDR1 and CDR2: VTNTFY, YDVSTARD (reference sequence). CDR3 length: 11 residues.